This T cell receptor beta chain originates from a study of blood T cells in healthy people across ages. Alongside a J-beta primer mix, a sample-barcoded 5' primer served in a second PCR lasting roughly 7 to 11 cycles. MiXCR, run by TCRdb on the 5' RACE reads, gives a single entry per CDR3 protein. The sample contains 750,000 to 950,000 distinct CDR3 sequences, under 35% of which appear only once. V shed 3 bases and J 15 bases; nucleotides not matched to a gene: 8. The CDR3 consists of 13 residues. Germline V gene data show CDR1 as DFQATT and CDR2 as SNEGSKA (reference sequence). The same data also went into a second study, on T cells of mothers and their children. That work contributes: Every mother supplied over 9.5 million TCR beta CDR3 reads and every child a few million.

The sequence derives from a woman aged 40 to 55 in good health. The sample taken for sequencing was blood. J is TRBJ2-4 and V is TRBV20-1, with 13 bases that match TRBD2. The CDR3 sequence: CSARSGLAGASYF. The CDR3 region has the DNA TGCAGTGCTAGGAGTGGACTAGCGGGGGCCTCGTACTTC.